The source of this TCR beta chain is a study of T cell repertoires in cytomegalovirus infection. Study information: Public signatures in TCR beta pointed to CMV infection and matching HLA type.

Each CDR3 protein gets one entry after TCRdb re-called the reads with MiXCR. Of fewer than 250,000 distinct CDR3 sequences listed, over 9% are singletons. The table lists this clonotype with many counts. Germline V gene sequence: CDR1 SGHTA, CDR2 FQGNSA. CDR3 size: 17 residues. The V gene end was trimmed by 1 base and the J gene end by 7 bases; junction bases not matched to a gene: 8. The TCR comes from a human donor in good health (CMV status not recorded). Some clones in this sample may be carry-over from other donors' samples. The sample consisted of PBMCs. This rearrangement joins TRBV7-2 to TRBJ2-1; 12 nucleotides align to TRBD2. CDR3 amino acids: CASSLGSPSGGANEQFF. CDR3 DNA: TGTGCCAGCAGCTTAGGATCTCCTAGCGGGGGGGCGAATGAGCAGTTCTTC.